This T cell receptor beta chain derives from a study of blood T cell repertoires in COVID-19. About the research overall: There were acute and convalescent COVID-19 samples, and they came from the United States, Italy and Spain. Sources were T cells, B-cell-depleted T cells, or PBMCs; the material itself was cDNA or gDNA.

As handled by the study authors: Amplification of reference gene primers provided the estimated nucleated cell counts. Generated by immunoSEQ multiplex PCR, the TCRdb table keeps only in-frame clones and is missing some. V, J and clone size reflect that table, while D and trimming were determined from the DNA. This table holds fewer than 300,000 clones, about 87% found once. With 4 bases removed from V and 7 bases from J, the gap between germline ends came to 17 bases. CDR1 is SEHNR, CDR2 FQNEAQ, per germline (reference sequence). The CDR3 is made up of 16 amino acids. The sequencing input was peripheral blood. V usage is TRBV7-9 and J usage is TRBJ1-6, with a weak D call TRBD1 (5 bases). The TCR originated in a man aged 55 to 70 who had recovered from COVID-19. The CDR3 protein is CASSSGQGARNSPLHF. The CDR3 DNA is TGTGCCAGCAGCTCAGGACAAGGGGCGAGGAATTCACCCCTCCACTTT.